These 24 T cell receptor beta chains came from one sample sequenced in a study of beta chain features in type 1 diabetes. The isolated RNA, all of it, was reverse transcribed, so expressed TCRB transcripts were what got sequenced. The method was immunoSEQ multiplex PCR; TCRdb's version includes in-frame clones alone and lacks a portion of them. Of roughly 330,000 clones in the sample, less than 15% were seen once. Broader study findings: Within each of all four CD4+ subsets, Type 1 diabetes patients had TCRB CDR3s that were moderately but significantly shorter.

Their recognized antigens are unknown. Sequencing was carried out using naive CD4+ T cells from blood. Receptors were obtained from a woman aged 18-29 years with type 1 diabetes.

The V and J genes are TRBV19 and TRBJ1-2; 9 bases match TRBD1. The CDR3 consists of 14 residues. Germline V lookup: CDR1 LNHDA, CDR2 SQIVND (reference sequence). V lost 6 bases, J lost 7 bases, and 9 bases stayed unmatched. CDR3 protein: CASREQGAASGYTF. The CDR3 coding sequence is TGTGCCAGTAGAGAACAGGGGGCGGCGAGTGGCTACACCTTC.

The genes are TRBV14 and TRBJ2-7; a weak D match, TRBD2 (6 bases). The V gene lost 1 base and the J gene lost 4 bases, with 26 bases spanning the gap. The germline V gene encodes CDR1 SGHDN and CDR2 FVKESK. This CDR3 region has 19 residues. In DNA, the CDR3 is TGTGCCAGCAGCCAAGTATACGGAGGGATCACAACCAGATTTTACGAGCAGTACTTC. Translating gives CASSQVYGGITTRFYEQYF. The complete variable domain, with remaining parts taken from reference TRBV14 and TRBJ2-7, reads EAGVTQFPSHSVIEKGQTVTLRCDPISGHDNLYWYRRVMGKEIKFLLHFVKESKQDESGMPNNRFLAERTGGTYSTLKVQPAELEDSGVYFCASSQVYGGITTRFYEQYFGPGTRLTVT.

This clone was detected only a few times. The V gene is TRBV28, the J gene TRBJ2-7; D possibly corresponds to TRBD2 (6 bases). The CDR3 consists of 16 residues. Germline assignment: CDR1 MDHEN and CDR2 SYDVKM. The germline V and J ends were trimmed by 3 bases and 2 bases, with 17 bases remaining between them. Here the CDR3 reads CASSLGGAGPPYEQYF. The CDR3 DNA follows: TGTGCCAGCAGTTTGGGCGGCGCGGGGCCCCCCTACGAGCAGTACTTC.

The J gene is TRBJ2-4, the V gene TRBV30, with D possibly being TRBD1 (6 bases). The V and J ends lost 0 bases and 4 bases respectively, with 10 bases between them. The CDR3 length is 14 residues. Germline lookup yields CDR1 GTSNPN and CDR2 SVGIG (reference sequence). The CDR3 loop reads CAWSVLDSKNIQYF. CDR3 in DNA: TGTGCCTGGAGTGTACTGGACAGTAAAAACATTCAGTACTTC.

This chain uses TRBV27 with TRBJ2-7, with TRBD1 matching over 7 bases. The J segment lost 6 bases and the V segment lost 6 bases, leaving 14 bases of the junction unmatched. The V gene's germline CDR1 is MNHEY and CDR2 SMNVEV (reference sequence). CDR3 size: 15 residues. The CDR3 DNA sequence: TGTGCCAGCAGCCCAACCTGGGGACAGCAAGGCGAGCAGTACGTC. Translation gives CASSPTWGQQGEQYV.

This clone came up a few times. This chain connects TRBV4-1 to TRBJ1-5; 11 nucleotides align to TRBD1. V was pared by 4 bases and J by 6 bases, with 5 bases of the junction left unmatched. This CDR3 contains 15 residues. From germline, CDR1 is MGHRA and CDR2 YSYEKL. The CDR3 here is CASSLGQGVAQPQHF. CDR3 bases: TGCGCCAGCAGCCTGGGACAGGGGGTTGCTCAGCCCCAGCATTTT.

V is TRBV29-1 and J is TRBJ2-2, with D perhaps TRBD2 (6 bases). The germline V gene has CDR1 SQVTM and CDR2 ANQGSEA. CDR3 length equals 16 residues. The V end lost 7 bases, the J end lost 0 bases, and 18 bases lay between the germline ends. The CDR3 region is CSAGGGVNANTGELFF. CDR3 DNA: TGCAGCGCAGGAGGAGGGGTAAACGCGAACACCGGGGAGCTGTTTTTT.

This rearrangement joins TRBV19 to TRBJ1-5, with D maybe TRBD1 (6 bases). In germline, CDR1 is LNHDA, CDR2 SQIVND (reference sequence). Trimming removed 5 bases from V and 1 base from J, with 15 bases in between. CDR3 length: 16 amino acids. The CDR3 DNA is TGTGCCAGTAGTTATATAGGGGGTTGGAGCAATCAGCCCCAGCATTTT. Translated: CASSYIGGWSNQPQHF.

In its sample, this clone was seen a few times. This rearrangement joins TRBV28 to TRBJ2-7; 13 bases are a match to TRBD2. The CDR3 sequence is 15 residues long. V lost 5 bases, J lost 2 bases, and 3 bases stayed unmatched. Per the germline V gene, CDR1 is MDHEN and CDR2 is SYDVKM. The CDR3 sequence is CASSRGTSGTYEQYF. The CDR3, as DNA: TGTGCCAGCAGTCGTGGGACTAGCGGGACCTACGAGCAGTACTTC.

This clone was detected a few times. The rearrangement uses TRBV5-1 and TRBJ1-5, with a possible D match to TRBD1 (5 bases). Germline V lookup: CDR1 SGHRS, CDR2 YFSETQ. V lost 5 bases and J 0 bases, leaving 6 bases between the germline ends. There are 13 residues in the CDR3. The CDR3 coding sequence is TGCGCCAGCAGGACAGATAGCAATCAGCCCCAGCATTTT. Amino acids: CASRTDSNQPQHF.

CDR3 sequence: CASSGASQFRPGLALRQFF. The CDR3 DNA sequence: TGTGCCAGCAGCGGAGCCAGCCAGTTTCGTCCGGGACTAGCTCTTAGACAGTTCTTC. The rearrangement uses TRBV7-9 and TRBJ2-1, with TRBD2 identical over 9 bases. The V segment lost 5 bases and the J segment 13 bases; nucleotides outside the gene matches: 27. Germline CDR1 and CDR2: SEHNR and FQNEAQ (reference sequence). This CDR3 region has 19 residues.

In this sample, this clone turned up a few times. This rearrangement joins TRBV21-1 to TRBJ2-7; the D segment call TRBD2 is taken from the table without a DNA check. TRBV21-1 has pseudogene status. The CDR3 totals 15 residues. CDR3 in DNA: TGTGCCAGCAGCAAAGCGACTAGCGGGATCTACGAGCAGTACTTC. Protein sequence: CASSKATSGIYEQYF.

The V gene is TRBV18, the J gene TRBJ2-1; D perhaps matches TRBD1 (5 bases). V shed 4 bases and J shed 0 bases, with 7 bases lying between them. Germline V CDR1 and CDR2: KGHSH, LQKENI. The CDR3 sequence is 14 residues long. CDR3 DNA: TGTGCCAGCTCACGACAGAGCTCCTACAATGAGCAGTTCTTC. Amino acids: CASSRQSSYNEQFF.

The chain carries TRBV27 and TRBJ1-2, with D possibly matching TRBD1 (6 bases). Germline V gene data show CDR1 as MNHEY and CDR2 as SMNVEV (reference sequence). Deletions cut 6 bases from V and 6 bases from J, with 11 bases between. The CDR3 extends over 12 amino acids. CDR3 nucleotide sequence: TGTGCCAGCAGCCCAGGGGACAATGGCTACACCTTC. This sequence encodes CASSPGDNGYTF.

This rearrangement joins TRBV29-1 to TRBJ2-5; the D gene is possibly TRBD1 (6 bases). The CDR3 length is 12 residues. Trimming shortened V by 7 bases and J by 3 bases, and 12 bases separated the two germline ends. The germline CDR1 and CDR2 sequences are SQVTM and ANQGSEA. This chain's CDR3 is CSADQGKETQYF. The CDR3 region has the DNA TGCAGCGCCGATCAGGGGAAAGAGACCCAGTACTTC.

The table lists this clone with a few counts. In the same sample, other DNA sequences code for this CDR3. The V call is TRBV7-2, the J call TRBJ2-3; unclear D gene. V was shortened by 1 base and J by 3 bases, with 5 bases between the two germline ends. The germline gives CDR1 SGHTA, CDR2 FQGNSA. The CDR3 runs 13 residues. The CDR3 DNA follows: TGTGCCAGCAGCTTAGGGCAGACAGATACGCAGTATTTT. Translating gives CASSLGQTDTQYF.

This clone has more than one count but fewer than ten. The chain combines TRBV4-2 with TRBJ2-1; TRBD2 matches 7 bases. This CDR3 contains 15 residues. With 0 bases clipped from V and 8 bases from J, the junction kept 7 bases outside the gene matches. CDR1 and CDR2 (germline): LGHNA, YNFKEQ. The chain's CDR3 is CASSQELASSYEQFF. CDR3 DNA sequence: TGTGCCAGCAGCCAAGAACTAGCGTCTAGTTATGAGCAGTTCTTC.

This clone was seen more than once but under ten times. CDR3 nucleotides: TGCGCCAGCAGCATAAACACTGAAGCTTTCTTT. Encoded protein: CASSINTEAFF. The genes are TRBV5-1 and TRBJ1-1; D remains unclear. Trimming stripped 4 bases from V and 2 bases from J, with 3 bases between. The V gene's germline CDR1 is SGHRS and CDR2 YFSETQ. This CDR3 has 11 residues.

The V call is TRBV2, the J call TRBJ2-5; maybe TRBD1 (6 bases). V dropped 6 bases and J dropped 5 bases, with 13 bases sitting between them. The CDR3 has 13 residues. Per germline, CDR1 SNHLY and CDR2 FYNNEI. CDR3 region: CASSKTGFETQYF. CDR3 nucleotide sequence: TGTGCCAGCAGCAAGACAGGATTCGAGACCCAGTACTTC.

V usage is TRBV30 and J usage is TRBJ2-1; tentative D call: TRBD2 (5 bases). This CDR3 is built from 12 residues. The V gene lost 3 bases and the J gene lost 15 bases, with 18 bases spanning the gap. Germline V gives CDR1 GTSNPN, CDR2 SVGIG (reference sequence). CDR3: CAWSDAADFSFF. The CDR3 DNA reads as TGTGCCTGGAGCGATGCCGCGGACTTTTCGTTCTTC.

This chain uses TRBV10-3 with TRBJ2-7, with 9 bases matching TRBD1. The CDR3 runs 12 residues. Germline V gene data show CDR1 as ENHRY and CDR2 as SYGVKD. The CDR3 DNA reads TGTGCGACCGGGACAGGGCTATACGAGCAGTACGTC. Encoded protein: CATGTGLYEQYV.

This clone was recorded a few times. This chain connects TRBV7-2 to TRBJ1-2; tentatively, D is TRBD1 (5 bases). Trimming removed 4 bases from V and 0 bases from J, with 15 bases in between. CDR3 length: 16 residues. Germline values: CDR1 SGHTA, CDR2 FQGNSA. The CDR3: CASSSRAIPANYGYTF. In DNA, the CDR3 is TGTGCCAGCAGCTCCAGGGCCATCCCAGCTAACTATGGCTACACCTTC.

The chain combines TRBV27 with TRBJ2-1, with TRBD1 identical over 7 bases. The junction had 2 bases not matched to a gene; V was cut back by 4 bases and J by 2 bases. Germline assignment: CDR1 MNHEY and CDR2 SMNVEV (reference sequence). This CDR3 contains 14 residues. The CDR3 region has the DNA TGTGCCAGCAGTTGGACAGGACCCTACAATGAGCAGTTCTTC. This codes for CASSWTGPYNEQFF.

The V and J genes are TRBV29-1 and TRBJ2-3; 7 nucleotides agree with TRBD2. V trimming: 4 bases; J trimming: 0 bases; junction bases outside the gene matches: 7. The CDR3 is made up of 15 amino acids. The germline V gene has CDR1 SQVTM and CDR2 ANQGSEA. This chain's CDR3 is CSVGRLAASTDTQYF. Written as DNA, the CDR3 is TGCAGCGTTGGAAGGCTAGCGGCGAGCACAGATACGCAGTATTTT.